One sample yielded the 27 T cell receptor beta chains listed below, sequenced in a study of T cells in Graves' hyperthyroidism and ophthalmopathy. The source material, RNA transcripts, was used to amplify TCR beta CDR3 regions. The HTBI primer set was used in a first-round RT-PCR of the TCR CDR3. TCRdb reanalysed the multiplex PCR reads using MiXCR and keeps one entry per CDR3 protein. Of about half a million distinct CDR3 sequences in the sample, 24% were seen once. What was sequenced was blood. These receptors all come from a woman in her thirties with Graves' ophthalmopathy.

The DNA of the CDR3 is TGTGCCAGCAGTAGGGACTACAAAGCGAACACCGGGGAGCTGTTTTTT. It codes for CASSRDYKANTGELFF. The V gene is TRBV12-3 or TRBV12-4, the J gene TRBJ2-2, with 7 positions matching TRBD2. This CDR3 is 16 amino acids long. J was trimmed by 0 bases and V by 5 bases; bases with no gene match: 6.

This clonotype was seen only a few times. The CDR3 region is CASSYGPSAAGELFF. Here the CDR3 DNA reads TGTGCCAGCAGTTACGGGCCTAGCGCGGCCGGGGAGCTGTTTTTT. V is TRBV6-5 and J is TRBJ2-2, with D possibly matching TRBD2 (6 bases). The ends were cut back, 2 bases at V and 6 bases at J, with 13 bases in the middle. In germline, CDR1 is MNHEY, CDR2 SVGAGI. The CDR3 length is 15 residues.

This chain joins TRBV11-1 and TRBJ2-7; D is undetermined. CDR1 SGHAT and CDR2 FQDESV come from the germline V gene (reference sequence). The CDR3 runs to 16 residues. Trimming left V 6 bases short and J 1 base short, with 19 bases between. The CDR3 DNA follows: TGTGCCAGCAGTTCCAGGCAGGACCCCTGGTCCTACGAGCAGTACTTC. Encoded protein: CASSSRQDPWSYEQYF.

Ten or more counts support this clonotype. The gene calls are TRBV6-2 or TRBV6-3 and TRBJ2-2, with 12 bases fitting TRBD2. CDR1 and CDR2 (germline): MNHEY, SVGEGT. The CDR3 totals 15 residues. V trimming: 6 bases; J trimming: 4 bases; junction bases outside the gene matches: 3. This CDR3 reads CASRKGLAGTGELFF. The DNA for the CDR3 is TGTGCCAGCAGAAAGGGACTAGCGGGCACCGGGGAGCTGTTTTTT.

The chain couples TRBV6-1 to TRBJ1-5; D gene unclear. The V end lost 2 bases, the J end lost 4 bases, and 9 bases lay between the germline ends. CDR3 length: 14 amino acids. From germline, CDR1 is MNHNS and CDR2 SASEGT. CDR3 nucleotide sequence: TGTGCCAGCAGTGAACCGGGAACAAATCAGCCCCAGCATTTT. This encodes CASSEPGTNQPQHF.

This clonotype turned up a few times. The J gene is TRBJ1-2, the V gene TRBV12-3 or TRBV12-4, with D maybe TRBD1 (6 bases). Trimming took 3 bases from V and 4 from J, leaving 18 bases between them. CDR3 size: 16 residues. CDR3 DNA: TGTGCCAGCAGTTTTGGCATTACGGGGGCGATCTATGGCTACACCTTC. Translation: CASSFGITGAIYGYTF.

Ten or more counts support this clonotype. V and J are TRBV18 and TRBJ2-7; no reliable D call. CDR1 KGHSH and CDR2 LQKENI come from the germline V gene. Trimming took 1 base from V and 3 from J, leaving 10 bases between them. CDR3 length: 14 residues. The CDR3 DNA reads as TGTGCCAGCTCACCACAACAGATATACTACGAGCAGTACTTC. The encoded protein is CASSPQQIYYEQYF. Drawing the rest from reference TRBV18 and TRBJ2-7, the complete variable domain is NAGVMQNPRHLVRRRGQEARLRCSPMKGHSHVYWYRQLPEEGLKFMVYLQKENIIDESGMPKERFSAEFPKEGPSILRIQQVVRGDSAAYFCASSPQQIYYEQYFGPGTRLTVT.

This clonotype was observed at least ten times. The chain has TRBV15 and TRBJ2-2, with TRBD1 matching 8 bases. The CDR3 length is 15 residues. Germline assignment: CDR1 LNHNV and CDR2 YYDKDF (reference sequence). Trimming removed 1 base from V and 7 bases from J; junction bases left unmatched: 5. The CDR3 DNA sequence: TGTGCCACCAGCAGAGGGGAACAGGGGGTCGGGGAGCTGTTTTTT. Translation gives CATSRGEQGVGELFF.

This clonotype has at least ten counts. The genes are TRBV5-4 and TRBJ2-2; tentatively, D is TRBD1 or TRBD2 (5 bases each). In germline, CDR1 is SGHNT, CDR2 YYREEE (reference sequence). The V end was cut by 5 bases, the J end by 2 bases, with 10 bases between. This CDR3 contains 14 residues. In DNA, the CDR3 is TGTGCCAGCAGTGGGGGAACTAACACCGGGGAGCTGTTTTTT. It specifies CASSGGTNTGELFF.

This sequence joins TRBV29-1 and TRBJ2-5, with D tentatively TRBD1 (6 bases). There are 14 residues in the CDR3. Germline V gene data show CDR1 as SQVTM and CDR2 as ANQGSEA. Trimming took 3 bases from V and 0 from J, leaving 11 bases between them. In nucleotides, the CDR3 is TGCAGCGTTGATGAAAGGACAGACCAAGAGACCCAGTACTTC. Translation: CSVDERTDQETQYF.

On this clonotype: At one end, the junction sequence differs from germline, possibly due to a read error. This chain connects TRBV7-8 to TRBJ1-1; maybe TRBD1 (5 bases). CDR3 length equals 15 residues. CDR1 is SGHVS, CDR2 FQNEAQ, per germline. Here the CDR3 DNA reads TGTGCCAGCACCACATGGGGCATCCTGAACACTGATGCTTTCTTT. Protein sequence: CASTTWGILNTDAFF.

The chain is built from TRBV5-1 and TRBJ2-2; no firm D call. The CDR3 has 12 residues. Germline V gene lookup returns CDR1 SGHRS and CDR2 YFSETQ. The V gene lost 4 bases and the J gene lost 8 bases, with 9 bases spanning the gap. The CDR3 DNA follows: TGCGCCAGCAGCCCGGATCGAGGGGAGCTGTTTTTT. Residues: CASSPDRGELFF. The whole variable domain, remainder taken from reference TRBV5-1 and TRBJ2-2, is KAGVTQTPRYLIKTRGQQVTLSCSPISGHRSVSWYQQTPGQGLQFLFEYFSETQRNKGNFPGRFSGRQFSNSRSEMNVSTLELGDSALYLCASSPDRGELFFGEGSRLTVL.

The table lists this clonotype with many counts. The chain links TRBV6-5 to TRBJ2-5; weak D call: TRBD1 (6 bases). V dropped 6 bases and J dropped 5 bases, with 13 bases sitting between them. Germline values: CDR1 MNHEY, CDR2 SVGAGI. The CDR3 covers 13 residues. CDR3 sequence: CASRRTAVETQYF. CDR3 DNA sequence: TGTGCCAGCAGACGGACAGCAGTGGAGACCCAGTACTTC.

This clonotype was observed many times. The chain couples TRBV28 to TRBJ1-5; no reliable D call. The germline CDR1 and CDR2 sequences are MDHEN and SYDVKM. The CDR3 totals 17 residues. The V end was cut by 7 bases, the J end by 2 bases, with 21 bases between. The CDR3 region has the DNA TGTGCCAGCACCTTAGGTAGAACGGCGCGAGGCAATCAGCCCCAGCATTTT. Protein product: CASTLGRTARGNQPQHF.

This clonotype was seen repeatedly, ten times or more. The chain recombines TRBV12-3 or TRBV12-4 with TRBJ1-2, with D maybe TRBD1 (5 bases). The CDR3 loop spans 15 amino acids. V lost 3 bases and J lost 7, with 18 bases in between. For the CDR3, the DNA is TGTGCCAGCAGTTTGGTGGGGCGGGGGGATTTTGGCTACACCTTC. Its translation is CASSLVGRGDFGYTF.

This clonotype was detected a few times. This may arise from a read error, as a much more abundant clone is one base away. The CDR3 nucleotides are TGTGCCAGCAGGAGACCGGGCGTAGTCGGGGAGCTGTTGTTT. Its protein is CASRRPGVVGELLF. V usage is TRBV6-1 and J usage is TRBJ2-2; D is perhaps TRBD2 (5 bases). There are 14 residues in the CDR3. Per the germline V gene, CDR1 is MNHNS and CDR2 is SASEGT.

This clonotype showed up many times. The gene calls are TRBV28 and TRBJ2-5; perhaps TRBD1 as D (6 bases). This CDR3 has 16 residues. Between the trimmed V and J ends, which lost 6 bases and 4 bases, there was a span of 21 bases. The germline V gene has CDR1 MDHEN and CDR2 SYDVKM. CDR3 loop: CASSRDNLLGGETQYF. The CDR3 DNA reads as TGTGCCAGCAGCCGGGACAACTTACTAGGGGGAGAGACCCAGTACTTC.

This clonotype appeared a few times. CDR3 DNA sequence: TGTGCCAGCGCCAGGGACACCGGGGAGCTGTTTTTT. Amino acid sequence: CASARDTGELFF. The chain uses TRBV6-1 and TRBJ2-2; weak D call: TRBD1 (5 bases). V shed 8 bases and J shed 3 bases, with 7 bases lying between them. The CDR3 runs to 12 residues. Germline CDR1 is MNHNS and CDR2 is SASEGT.

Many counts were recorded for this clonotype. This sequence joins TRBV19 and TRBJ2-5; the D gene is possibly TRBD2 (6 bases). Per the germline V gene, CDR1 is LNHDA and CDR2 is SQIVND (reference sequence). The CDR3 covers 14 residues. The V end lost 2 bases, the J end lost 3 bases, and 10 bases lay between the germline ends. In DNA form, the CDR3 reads TGTGCCAGTAGTATACCCCGACTAGAAGAGACCCAGTACTTC. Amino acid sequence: CASSIPRLEETQYF. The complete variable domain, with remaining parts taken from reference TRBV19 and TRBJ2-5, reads DGGITQSPKYLFRKEGQNVTLSCEQNLNHDAMYWYRQDPGQGLRLIYYSQIVNDFQKGDIAEGYSVSREKKESFPLTVTSAQKNPTAFYLCASSIPRLEETQYFGPGTRLLVL.

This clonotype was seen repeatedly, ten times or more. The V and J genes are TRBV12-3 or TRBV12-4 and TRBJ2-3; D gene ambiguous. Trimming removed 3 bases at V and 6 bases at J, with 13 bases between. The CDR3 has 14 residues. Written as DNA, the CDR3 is TGTGCCAGCAGTTTTAGTCTAACTACGGATACGCAGTATTTT. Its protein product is CASSFSLTTDTQYF.

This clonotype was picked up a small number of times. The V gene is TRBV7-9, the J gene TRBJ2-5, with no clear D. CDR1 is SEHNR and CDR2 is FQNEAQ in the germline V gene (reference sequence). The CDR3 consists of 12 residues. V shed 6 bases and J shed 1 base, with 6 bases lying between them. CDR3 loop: CASRAVQETQYF. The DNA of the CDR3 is TGTGCCAGCAGGGCAGTCCAAGAGACCCAGTACTTC.

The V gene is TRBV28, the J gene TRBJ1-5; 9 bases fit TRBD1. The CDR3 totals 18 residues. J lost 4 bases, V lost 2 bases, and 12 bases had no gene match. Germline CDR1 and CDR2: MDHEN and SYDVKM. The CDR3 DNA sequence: TGTGCCAGCAGTTTAACCCCTAGGACAGGGGTCTGGAATCAGCCCCAGCATTTT. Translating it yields CASSLTPRTGVWNQPQHF.

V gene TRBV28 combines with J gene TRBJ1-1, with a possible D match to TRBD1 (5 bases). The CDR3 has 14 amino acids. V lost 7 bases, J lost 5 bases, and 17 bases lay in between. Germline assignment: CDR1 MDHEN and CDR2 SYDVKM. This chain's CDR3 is CASMVSGWGTEAFF. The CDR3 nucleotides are TGTGCCAGCATGGTGTCAGGCTGGGGGACTGAAGCTTTCTTT.

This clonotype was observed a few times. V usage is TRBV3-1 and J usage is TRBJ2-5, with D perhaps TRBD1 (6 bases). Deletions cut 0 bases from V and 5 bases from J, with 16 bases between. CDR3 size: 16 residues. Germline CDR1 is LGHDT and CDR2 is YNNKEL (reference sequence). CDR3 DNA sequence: TGTGCCAGCAGCCAAGATCCAGGGGCTAGGGTGGAGACCCAGTACTTC. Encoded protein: CASSQDPGARVETQYF.

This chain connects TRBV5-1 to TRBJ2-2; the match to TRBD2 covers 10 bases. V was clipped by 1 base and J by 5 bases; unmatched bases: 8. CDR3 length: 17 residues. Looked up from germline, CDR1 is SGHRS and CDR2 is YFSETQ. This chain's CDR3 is CASSLFGLAGDTGELFF. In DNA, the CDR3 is TGCGCCAGCAGCTTGTTTGGGCTAGCGGGGGATACCGGGGAGCTGTTTTTT.

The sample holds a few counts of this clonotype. The CDR3 here is CSASLEETQYF. The CDR3 nucleotides read TGCAGTGCTAGCCTAGAAGAGACCCAGTACTTC. This chain uses TRBV20-1 with TRBJ2-5; D call uncertain. The CDR3 totals 11 residues. The germline gives CDR1 DFQATT, CDR2 SNEGSKA (reference sequence). V was pared by 3 bases and J by 3 bases, with 5 bases between.

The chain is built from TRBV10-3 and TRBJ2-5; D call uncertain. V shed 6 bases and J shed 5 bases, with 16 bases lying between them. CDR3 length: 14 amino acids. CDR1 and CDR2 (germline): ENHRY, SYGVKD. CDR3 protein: CAIRADYSGETQYF. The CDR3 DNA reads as TGTGCCATCAGAGCCGATTACAGTGGCGAGACCCAGTACTTC.